This T cell receptor beta chain was profiled in a study of blood T cell repertoires in COVID-19. The germline CDR1 and CDR2 sequences are GTSNPN and SVGIG (reference sequence). V was clipped by 3 bases and J by 7 bases, with 9 bases between them. This CDR3 has 12 residues. Clones were read by immunoSEQ multiplex PCR, and TCRdb kept only the in-frame ones, dropping some. The sample yields about 140,000 clones, 78% seen once. Sequencing input: peripheral blood. The sequence was obtained from a man in his 60s who had recovered from COVID-19. The rearrangement uses TRBV30 and TRBJ1-4; D unclear. The CDR3 sequence: CAWSIESEKLFF. As DNA, the CDR3 is TGTGCCTGGAGCATAGAGAGTGAAAAACTGTTTTTT.